A selection of T cell receptor beta chains follows, all from one sample in a study of T-cell memory formation after mild COVID-19. MiXCR, applied by TCRdb to the 5' RACE reads, yields one record per CDR3 protein. The table lists roughly 450,000 distinct CDR3 sequences, 18% of them singletons. Sample: PBMCs or a T cell subset sorted from them (not recorded which). The receptors were sampled from a man aged 18 to 29 who had mild COVID-19 (a few samples of this study predate the infection). Cell type and time point are not known. The CDR3 runs from the conserved cysteine through the conserved F or W. D genes are given only for firm matches. Size is omitted from some rows. Given values are once, few, many or a class for expanded clones.

size	V	D	J	CDR3	DNA
-	TRBV6-5	-	TRBJ1-3	CASRAGNTIYF	TGTGCCAGCAGAGCTGGAAACACCATATATTTT
few	TRBV6-5	TRBD2	TRBJ2-3	CASSLLAGGHHTQYF	TGTGCCAGCAGTTTACTAGCGGGGGGGCACCATACGCAGTATTTT
-	TRBV4-3	-	TRBJ2-5	CASSQSQGGKTQYF	TGCGCCAGCAGCCAATCCCAGGGCGGGAAGACCCAGTACTTC
few	TRBV7-2	-	TRBJ2-3	CASSLQGTTGDTQYF	TGTGCCAGCAGCCTACAGGGTACCACTGGGGATACGCAGTATTTT
-	TRBV18	-	TRBJ1-2	CASSPTDGFAGYTF	TGTGCCAGCTCACCGACGGACGGGTTTGCTGGCTACACCTTC
few	TRBV20-1	TRBD1	TRBJ1-5	CSATLPGQGGHF	TGCAGTGCTACTTTGCCGGGACAGGGAGGCCATTTT
few	TRBV5-1	TRBD1	TRBJ2-5	CASSSSGTGGGETQYF	TGCGCCAGCAGCAGCTCCGGGACAGGGGGGGGAGAGACCCAGTACTTC
-	TRBV4-2	-	TRBJ2-7	CASSSGGNLEQYF	TGTGCCAGCAGCTCCGGGGGAAACCTCGAGCAGTACTTC
-	TRBV20-1	-	TRBJ2-3	CSATRTYPRTDTQYF	TGCAGTGCTACTCGGACCTATCCCCGCACAGATACGCAGTATTTT
-	TRBV5-1	-	TRBJ2-7	CASSLGQGGREQYF	TGCGCCAGCAGCTTGGGGCAGGGAGGTCGCGAGCAGTACTTC
-	TRBV7-9	-	TRBJ2-7	CASSPTRAREQYF	TGTGCCAGCAGCCCAACCAGGGCAAGGGAGCAGTACTTC
-	TRBV5-1	-	TRBJ2-1	CASSLTAPYNEQFF	TGCGCCAGCAGCTTGACAGCGCCATACAATGAGCAGTTCTTC
few	TRBV5-8	TRBD2	TRBJ2-5	CASSLAGTSVRETQYF	TGTGCCAGCAGCTTGGCCGGGACTAGCGTGAGAGAGACCCAGTACTTC
-	TRBV12-3/TRBV12-4	-	TRBJ2-2	CASSFRVPTGELFF	TGTGCCAGCAGTTTCAGGGTTCCCACCGGGGAGCTGTTTTTT
once	TRBV7-9	-	TRBJ1-6	CASSSVHGRDNSPLHF	TGTGCCAGCAGCTCAGTACATGGTAGGGATAATTCACCCCTCCACTTT
few	TRBV4-3	-	TRBJ2-1	CASSQGSGDEQFF	TGCGCCAGCAGCCAAGGTTCGGGGGATGAGCAGTTCTTC
-	TRBV6-6	-	TRBJ2-5	CASSEGGLQETQYF	TGTGCCAGCAGTGAGGGGGGGCTCCAAGAGACCCAGTACTTC
few	TRBV4-1	-	TRBJ2-3	CASSHPDTDTQYF	TGCGCCAGCAGCCATCCCGACACAGATACGCAGTATTTT
few	TRBV12-3/TRBV12-4	-	TRBJ1-4	CASSYLVTNEKLFF	TGTGCCAGCAGTTATCTGGTCACTAATGAAAAACTGTTTTTT
-	TRBV6-5	-	TRBJ2-1	CASSYSSGDEQFF	TGTGCCAGCAGTTACTCATCCGGCGATGAGCAGTTCTTC
few	TRBV25-1	-	TRBJ2-2	CASSEPLQGSTGELFF	TGTGCCAGCAGTGAGCCCCTTCAAGGGAGCACCGGGGAGCTGTTTTTT
few	TRBV6-6	TRBD1	TRBJ2-5	CASRSSADRGRETQYF	TGTGCCAGCAGATCTTCCGCTGACAGGGGCCGGGAGACCCAGTACTTC
few	TRBV2	TRBD2	TRBJ2-1	CASSGGTSGVDEQFF	TGTGCCAGCAGTGGCGGGACTAGCGGGGTAGATGAGCAGTTCTTC
-	TRBV4-3	-	TRBJ1-1	CASSQEVGRVNTEAFF	TGCGCCAGCAGCCAAGAGGTAGGCAGGGTGAACACTGAAGCTTTCTTT
-	TRBV12-3/TRBV12-4	-	TRBJ2-7	CASSLLVWPYEQYF	TGTGCCAGCAGTTTACTGGTCTGGCCTTACGAGCAGTACTTC
-	TRBV7-2	TRBD2	TRBJ2-3	CASSSLAGGKDTQYF	TGTGCCAGCAGCTCACTAGCGGGGGGGAAAGATACGCAGTATTTT
-	TRBV27	-	TRBJ2-5	CASSARGLETQYF	TGTGCCAGCAGTGCCAGGGGCCTGGAGACCCAGTACTTC
-	TRBV29-1	TRBD2	TRBJ2-3	CSVEEVAGGGVTDTQYF	TGCAGCGTTGAAGAAGTAGCGGGGGGCGGAGTCACAGATACGCAGTATTTT
few	TRBV7-2	-	TRBJ1-5	CASSLRGLQPQHF	TGTGCCAGCAGCTTGAGGGGCCTTCAGCCCCAGCATTTT
-	TRBV7-6	TRBD2	TRBJ2-2	CASSRALPSGGSTGELFF	TGTGCCAGCAGCCGTGCCCTTCCTAGCGGGGGCAGTACCGGGGAGCTGTTTTTT
-	TRBV20-1	-	TRBJ1-6	CSAPGLSGNSPLHF	TGCAGTGCTCCGGGGTTATCGGGAAATTCACCCCTCCACTTT
-	TRBV29-1	TRBD1	TRBJ1-2	CSAWGQGQYGYTF	TGCAGCGCCTGGGGACAGGGGCAGTATGGCTACACCTTC
-	TRBV7-2	-	TRBJ1-6	CASIRDAHRGNSPLHF	TGTGCCAGCATCCGGGACGCCCATCGCGGAAATTCACCCCTCCACTTT
-	TRBV6-2/TRBV6-3	-	TRBJ1-1	CASVRRGAWFEAFF	TGTGCCAGCGTCCGAAGGGGCGCTTGGTTTGAAGCTTTCTTT
few	TRBV14	-	TRBJ2-5	CASSQDPTPWGETQYF	TGTGCCAGCAGCCAAGATCCCACACCCTGGGGAGAGACCCAGTACTTC
-	TRBV7-9	TRBD1	TRBJ2-1	CASSRGTMGQGIYNEQFF	TGTGCCAGCAGCCGAGGTACCATGGGACAGGGGATCTACAATGAGCAGTTCTTC
few	TRBV12-3/TRBV12-4	TRBD1	TRBJ2-1	CASRTGGGYNEQFF	TGTGCCAGCAGGACAGGGGGCGGTTACAATGAGCAGTTCTTC
-	TRBV4-1	-	TRBJ1-1	CASSQDVGPTEAFF	TGCGCCAGCAGCCAAGATGTGGGACCAACTGAAGCTTTCTTT
-	TRBV7-9	-	TRBJ2-1	CASSLGRPGRGEQFF	TGTGCCAGCAGCTTAGGACGTCCGGGGCGAGGTGAGCAGTTCTTC
few	TRBV12-3/TRBV12-4	-	TRBJ2-5	CASTRLGYETQYF	TGTGCCAGCACTCGACTAGGATACGAGACCCAGTACTTC
-	TRBV6-6	TRBD1	TRBJ2-3	CASSPGTVGTDTQYF	TGTGCCAGCAGCCCCGGGACAGTCGGCACAGATACGCAGTATTTT
many	TRBV10-3	-	TRBJ2-7	CAISDTKGRIEQYF	TGTGCCATCAGTGACACTAAGGGACGGATCGAGCAGTACTTC
-	TRBV6-5	-	TRBJ2-7	CASIGNSYEQYF	TGTGCCAGCATAGGAAATTCCTACGAGCAGTACTTC
few	TRBV10-1	TRBD2	TRBJ2-5	CASSDAPGGEETQYF	TGCGCCAGCAGTGACGCTCCGGGAGGGGAAGAGACCCAGTACTTC
few	TRBV5-4	-	TRBJ2-2	CASSLTGQTGELFF	TGTGCCAGCAGCTTGACAGGGCAAACCGGGGAGCTGTTTTTT
-	TRBV4-3	-	TRBJ2-1	CASSQVLPAGYNEQFF	TGCGCCAGCAGCCAAGTCCTCCCGGCGGGATACAATGAGCAGTTCTTC
few	TRBV7-3	TRBD2	TRBJ2-1	CASSLMTGGAPGEQFF	TGTGCCAGCAGCTTAATGACCGGGGGGGCCCCGGGTGAGCAGTTCTTC
few	TRBV4-3	TRBD1	TRBJ1-2	CASSSESRTGLSHGYTF	TGCGCCAGCAGCTCCGAATCCCGGACAGGACTTTCCCATGGCTACACCTTC
-	TRBV4-1	TRBD2	TRBJ2-1	CASSQGTSEKQFF	TGCGCCAGCAGCCAGGGGACTAGCGAGAAGCAGTTCTTC
-	TRBV9	TRBD1	TRBJ1-2	CASSVLGGTAYGYTF	TGTGCCAGCAGCGTATTAGGAGGGACAGCCTATGGCTACACCTTC
few	TRBV11-2	-	TRBJ2-2	CASTPARVGELFF	TGTGCCAGCACCCCTGCTCGAGTCGGGGAGCTGTTTTTT
-	TRBV12-3/TRBV12-4	-	TRBJ1-6	CASSPPGTAGNSPLHF	TGTGCCAGCAGTCCACCCGGGACGGCAGGAAATTCACCCCTCCACTTT